Below are 3 T cell receptor beta chains sequenced from a single sample in a study of siplizumab effects on memory and regulatory T cells. The repertoire was sequenced with immunoSEQ multiplex PCR; TCRdb's copy has only in-frame clones and lacks some. The sample lists 70,000 to 95,000 clones; more than 95% were seen once. The sequenced material came from naive CD4+ T cells sorted from blood. Receptors were obtained from a human donor in good health.

This clone was recorded once. This chain joins TRBV27 and TRBJ2-1; possible D gene TRBD2, 5 bases. There are 15 residues in the CDR3. The germline V gene has CDR1 MNHEY and CDR2 SMNVEV (reference sequence). V lost 8 bases to trimming and J lost 3 bases, with 17 bases between them. CDR3 in amino acids: CASPSRAGFYNEQFF. DNA for the CDR3: TGTGCCAGCCCTTCGAGGGCAGGATTCTACAATGAGCAGTTCTTC.

The V and J genes are TRBV10-3 and TRBJ2-7; 14 positions match TRBD2. The CDR3 is 12 amino acids. V lost 10 bases, J lost 6 bases, and 2 bases stayed unmatched. Germline loops: CDR1 ENHRY, CDR2 SYGVKD. The CDR3 DNA reads as TGTGCCACGGGACTAGCGGGGGCCGAGCAGTACTTC. It translates to CATGLAGAEQYF.

This clone was counted a single time. The gene calls are TRBV10-2 and TRBJ1-6; the D gene is possibly TRBD1 (6 bases). The germline gives CDR1 WSHSY, CDR2 SAAADI. The CDR3 has 14 residues. V lost 0 bases and J lost 10, with 10 bases in between. CDR3 region: CASSESRGMSPLHF. The CDR3 DNA is TGCGCCAGCAGTGAGTCGAGGGGGATGTCACCCCTCCACTTT.